Each of the 29 T cell receptor beta chains below was sequenced from the same sample in a study of blood T cell repertoires in COVID-19. TCRdb's table, derived via immunoSEQ multiplex PCR, lists solely in-frame clones and lacks some. The table includes a few hundred thousand clones, approximately 90% detected once. Specimen: peripheral blood. These receptors came from a woman in her forties or fifties with COVID-19, enrolled during active disease.

The CDR3 DNA is TGTGCCAGCAGTCCCCGGGGGGGAACGGGGACCGGGGAGCTGTTTTTT. Its translation is CASSPRGGTGTGELFF. The chain couples TRBV27 to TRBJ2-2; TRBD2 agrees at 8 bases. Germline loops: CDR1 MNHEY, CDR2 SMNVEV (reference sequence). This CDR3 has 16 amino acids. The V gene end was trimmed by 5 bases and the J gene end by 5 bases; junction bases not matched to a gene: 10.

This chain uses TRBV28 with TRBJ2-2; D unresolved. CDR1 and CDR2 (germline): MDHEN, SYDVKM. The CDR3 loop spans 11 amino acids. V lost 3 bases and J lost 8, with 4 bases in between. The CDR3 region has the DNA TGTGCCAGCAGTTTCAGGGGGGAGCTGTTTTTT. Encoded protein: CASSFRGELFF.

The genes are TRBV14 and TRBJ2-1; 12 bases are shared with TRBD2. Germline CDR1 is SGHDN and CDR2 is FVKESK. This CDR3 has 21 amino acids. V was clipped by 3 bases and J by 0 bases; unmatched bases: 15. The CDR3, as DNA: TGTGCCAGCAGCCACCCATCGATGACTAGCGGGGGCTCCAGCTCCTACAATGAGCAGTTCTTC. Its protein product is CASSHPSMTSGGSSSYNEQFF.

The V and J genes are TRBV11-2 and TRBJ2-7; D is unresolved. The CDR3 loop spans 13 amino acids. V was shortened by 3 bases and J by 4 bases, with 10 bases between the two germline ends. CDR1 and CDR2 from the germline V gene are SGHAT and FQNNGV. The CDR3 nucleotides read TGTGCCAGCAGCTTTGTAGTCCCATACGAGCAGTACTTC. Translation: CASSFVVPYEQYF.

The genes are TRBV14 and TRBJ2-4; 8 nucleotides agree with TRBD2. The CDR3 consists of 17 residues. The germline V gene encodes CDR1 SGHDN and CDR2 FVKESK. V lost 3 bases and J lost 3; bases outside the gene matches: 10. The CDR3 nucleotides read TGTGCCAGCAGCCACGGACTAGCAAGTAAGGTCAAAAACATTCAGTACTTC. It specifies CASSHGLASKVKNIQYF. Complete variable domain (other parts from reference TRBV14 and TRBJ2-4): EAGVTQFPSHSVIEKGQTVTLRCDPISGHDNLYWYRRVMGKEIKFLLHFVKESKQDESGMPNNRFLAERTGGTYSTLKVQPAELEDSGVYFCASSHGLASKVKNIQYFGAGTRLSVL.

The chain has TRBV9 and TRBJ1-6, with unresolved D. Germline loops: CDR1 SGDLS, CDR2 YYNGEE. Trimming stripped 3 bases from V and 10 bases from J, with 14 bases between. The CDR3 is 14 residues long. The CDR3 protein is CASSGGEGRSPLHF. In DNA, the CDR3 is TGTGCCAGCAGCGGCGGGGAGGGTAGGTCACCCCTCCACTTT.

The CDR3 sequence is CASSKRPCRGKDNSPLHF. The CDR3 nucleotides are TGTGCCAGCAGCAAAAGGCCGTGTAGGGGGAAGGATAATTCACCCCTCCACTTT. The chain links TRBV21-1 to TRBJ1-6; the table's TRBD1 call for D was not verified on the DNA. TRBV21-1 is designated a pseudogene. The CDR3 has 18 residues.

The chain links TRBV27 to TRBJ1-5; tentatively, D is TRBD1 (6 bases). Germline V gene lookup returns CDR1 MNHEY and CDR2 SMNVEV (reference sequence). This CDR3 is built from 14 residues. V dropped 5 bases and J dropped 5 bases, with 13 bases sitting between them. CDR3 in amino acids: CASSPWGGHQPQHF. In DNA form, the CDR3 reads TGTGCCAGCAGTCCCTGGGGGGGGCATCAGCCCCAGCATTTT.

The chain links TRBV12-5 to TRBJ1-6, with TRBD1 matching over 11 bases. Unmatched junction bases numbered 4, after V lost 6 bases and J lost 6 bases. Germline loops: CDR1 LGHNT, CDR2 FRNRAP. The CDR3 has 15 amino acids. CDR3 DNA sequence: TGTGCTAGTGGCAGGGACAGGGGGTTTAATTCACCCCTCCACTTT. Its protein is CASGRDRGFNSPLHF.

This clone appeared once. The chain joins TRBV5-1 to TRBJ2-5, with TRBD2 matching over 13 bases. Trimming removed 4 bases from V and 3 bases from J; junction bases left unmatched: 3. There are 15 residues in the CDR3. Germline V gives CDR1 SGHRS, CDR2 YFSETQ. The CDR3 region is CASSPGTSGEETQYF. The CDR3 DNA reads as TGCGCCAGCAGCCCTGGGACTAGCGGGGAAGAGACCCAGTACTTC.

This chain joins TRBV5-7 and TRBJ2-6; D not resolved. TRBV5-7 is placed among ORFs of uncertain function. Trimming took off 5 bases at V and 0 bases at J, with 6 bases between the two ends. The CDR3 contains 14 residues. The DNA for the CDR3 is TGTGCCAGCAGTTCAGGCTCTGGGGCCAACGTCCTGACTTTC. It translates to CASSSGSGANVLTF.

The V and J genes are TRBV30 and TRBJ2-5; 8 nucleotides match TRBD1. J gave up 10 bases and V 0 bases, and 10 bases lay outside the gene matches. The CDR3 runs 14 residues. Germline lookup yields CDR1 GTSNPN and CDR2 SVGIG (reference sequence). In DNA, the CDR3 is TGTGCCTGGAGTGTGACAGGACAGGGCCGGGGCCAGTACTTC. It codes for CAWSVTGQGRGQYF.

This clone was seen only once. The CDR3 DNA sequence: TGCGCCAGCAGCTTGGGGGACTCCCGGCTCCGCACCGGGGAGCTGTTTTTT. Translating gives CASSLGDSRLRTGELFF. The chain employs TRBV5-1 and TRBJ2-2; D is perhaps TRBD2 (6 bases). CDR3 length: 17 residues. V was shortened by 0 bases and J by 4 bases, with 16 bases between the two germline ends. Germline lookup yields CDR1 SGHRS and CDR2 YFSETQ.

This chain links TRBV7-8 with TRBJ1-2, with D tentatively TRBD1 (5 bases). V was trimmed by 1 base and J by 6 bases, leaving 15 bases between them. Germline V CDR1 and CDR2: SGHVS, FQNEAQ. The CDR3 consists of 15 residues. The DNA of the CDR3 is TGTGCCAGCAGCTTAGAACGTTGGGGCCTTAATGGCTACACCTTC. It codes for CASSLERWGLNGYTF.

The CDR3 coding sequence is TGTGCCAGCAGCTTGGGAGTCGGGAACACTGAAGCTTTCTTT. Translated, it gives CASSLGVGNTEAFF. The genes are TRBV5-4 and TRBJ1-1; D remains ambiguous. The V gene's germline CDR1 is SGHNT and CDR2 YYREEE (reference sequence). This CDR3 is 14 amino acids long. Trimming removed 0 bases from V and 1 base from J, with 7 bases in between.

The rearrangement uses TRBV11-2 and TRBJ1-3, with a weak D call TRBD1 (5 bases). CDR1 and CDR2 from the germline V gene are SGHAT and FQNNGV. The V end was cut by 5 bases, the J end by 0 bases, with 14 bases between. This CDR3 spans 16 amino acids. The CDR3 loop is CASSPGKGSSGNTIYF. Here the CDR3 DNA reads TGTGCCAGCAGCCCAGGGAAGGGAAGCTCTGGAAACACCATATATTTT.

Only one count was recorded for this clone. The V call is TRBV6-5, the J call TRBJ2-1; 8 bases line up with TRBD1. The junction had 10 bases not matched to a gene; V was cut back by 6 bases and J by 6 bases. The CDR3 length is 15 residues. Germline V lookup: CDR1 MNHEY, CDR2 SVGAGI. CDR3 amino acids: CASRLTGGESNEQFF. CDR3 bases: TGTGCCAGCAGACTTACAGGGGGTGAATCCAATGAGCAGTTCTTC.

This chain links TRBV9 with TRBJ2-2, with D maybe TRBD1 (6 bases). The CDR3 is 14 amino acids. Germline CDR1 reads SGDLS; CDR2 reads YYNGEE. The V end lost 3 bases, the J end lost 5 bases, and 11 bases lay between the germline ends. In DNA form, the CDR3 reads TGTGCCAGCAGCGCCCACAGGGCGACCGGGGAGCTGTTTTTT. This translates into CASSAHRATGELFF. Looking up the rest from reference TRBV9 and TRBJ2-2 gives the full variable domain: DSGVTQTPKHLITATGQRVTLRCSPRSGDLSVYWYQQSLDQGLQFLIQYYNGEERAKGNILERFSAQQFPDLHSELNLSSLELGDSALYFCASSAHRATGELFFGEGSRLTVL.

The chain couples TRBV6-5 to TRBJ2-1; 8 bases match TRBD2. Unmatched junction bases numbered 6, after V lost 6 bases and J lost 2 bases. Germline V CDR1 and CDR2: MNHEY, SVGAGI. The CDR3 has 15 residues. In DNA, the CDR3 is TGTGCCAGCAGCCCACGGGGGGGCCCCTACAATGAGCAGTTCTTC. Translation: CASSPRGGPYNEQFF.

The CDR3 loop reads CASSFWAGGTGELFF. CDR3 DNA: TGTGCCAGCAGCTTTTGGGCCGGGGGAACCGGGGAGCTGTTTTTT. V gene TRBV7-2 combines with J gene TRBJ2-2, with D possibly being TRBD2 (6 bases). This CDR3 contains 15 residues. Trimming pared 3 bases from V and 5 bases from J, leaving 13 bases between. Germline CDR1 and CDR2: SGHTA and FQGNSA.

This clone was recorded once. This rearrangement joins TRBV28 to TRBJ2-1, with 16 bases that match TRBD2. Losses at the gene ends were 4 bases for V and 8 bases for J; bases not matched to a gene: 8. CDR1 is MDHEN, CDR2 SYDVKM, per germline. The CDR3 covers 17 residues. The CDR3 DNA reads TGTGCCAGCAGTTCTCAGAAGGGACTAGCGGGGGGGGATGAGCAGTTCTTC. Translation gives CASSSQKGLAGGDEQFF.

The V gene is TRBV19, the J gene TRBJ1-1; no firm D call. In germline, CDR1 is LNHDA, CDR2 SQIVND (reference sequence). The length of the CDR3 is 16 residues. V gave up 4 bases and J gave up 1 base, with 16 bases separating them. CDR3 residues: CASSRRGRRGNTEAFF. CDR3 in DNA: TGTGCCAGTAGTAGACGGGGTCGACGGGGGAACACTGAAGCTTTCTTT.

This chain links TRBV19 with TRBJ2-1, with TRBD1 matching over 10 bases. After removal of 3 bases from V and 8 bases from J, the junction contained 10 bases not matched to a gene. Germline V gene sequence: CDR1 LNHDA, CDR2 SQIVND (reference sequence). There are 16 residues in the CDR3. For the CDR3, the DNA is TGTGCCAGTAGTATCGCCGGGACAGGGGTTAGCGATGAGCAGTTCTTC. Residues: CASSIAGTGVSDEQFF.

V gene TRBV7-9 combines with J gene TRBJ1-2; D is uncertain. Trimming stripped 2 bases from V and 7 bases from J, with 8 bases between. The germline V gene encodes CDR1 SEHNR and CDR2 FQNEAQ (reference sequence). This CDR3 has 12 residues. CDR3 bases: TGTGCCAGCAGCTTAATGCAGGCTGGCTACACCTTC. It codes for CASSLMQAGYTF.

The gene calls are TRBV19 and TRBJ2-7; 7 nucleotides match TRBD1. In germline, CDR1 is LNHDA, CDR2 SQIVND (reference sequence). The V segment lost 3 bases and the J segment 5 bases; nucleotides outside the gene matches: 10. The CDR3 spans 15 residues. The CDR3 DNA reads TGTGCCAGTAGTATCGGACAGGTTCCTTCCAACGAGCAGTACTTC. Its protein is CASSIGQVPSNEQYF.

A single count supports this clone. This chain links TRBV9 with TRBJ1-2; D is ambiguous. V was clipped by 3 bases and J by 4 bases, with 7 bases between them. Germline V gives CDR1 SGDLS, CDR2 YYNGEE. The CDR3 spans 12 residues. The CDR3 DNA reads as TGTGCCAGCAGCGCAGAGGTCTATGGCTACACCTTC. It specifies CASSAEVYGYTF.

The chain recombines TRBV7-8 with TRBJ1-5, with a weak D call TRBD1 (6 bases). CDR1 and CDR2 (germline): SGHVS, FQNEAQ. The CDR3 runs 15 residues. Between the trimmed V and J ends, which lost 3 bases and 5 bases, there was a span of 14 bases. Written as DNA, the CDR3 is TGTGCCAGCAGCTTTGGGGGGGCTTGGGATCAGCCCCAGCATTTT. Translating gives CASSFGGAWDQPQHF. Full variable domain (missing parts from reference TRBV7-8 and TRBJ1-5): GAGVSQSPRYKVAKRGQDVALRCDPISGHVSLFWYQQALGQGPEFLTYFQNEAQLDKSGLPSDRFFAERPEGSVSTLKIQRTQQEDSAVYLCASSFGGAWDQPQHFGDGTRLSIL.

The chain joins TRBV19 to TRBJ2-3; D remains unclear. This CDR3 has 15 residues. CDR1 and CDR2 (germline): LNHDA, SQIVND (reference sequence). V was shortened by 0 bases and J by 2 bases, with 9 bases between the two germline ends. The CDR3 spells CASSIDLTATDTQYF. DNA for the CDR3: TGTGCCAGTAGTATAGATCTAACAGCCACAGATACGCAGTATTTT. Complete variable domain (other parts from reference TRBV19 and TRBJ2-3): DGGITQSPKYLFRKEGQNVTLSCEQNLNHDAMYWYRQDPGQGLRLIYYSQIVNDFQKGDIAEGYSVSREKKESFPLTVTSAQKNPTAFYLCASSIDLTATDTQYFGPGTRLTVL.

CDR3 sequence reads: CASSPWTGYNEQFF. The CDR3 DNA reads TGTGCCAGCAGCCCTTGGACTGGCTACAATGAGCAGTTCTTC. The rearrangement uses TRBV6-4 and TRBJ2-1; maybe TRBD2 (5 bases). The CDR3 consists of 14 residues. Germline V gives CDR1 MRHNA, CDR2 SNTAGT. Trimming removed 6 bases from V and 3 bases from J, with 12 bases in between.